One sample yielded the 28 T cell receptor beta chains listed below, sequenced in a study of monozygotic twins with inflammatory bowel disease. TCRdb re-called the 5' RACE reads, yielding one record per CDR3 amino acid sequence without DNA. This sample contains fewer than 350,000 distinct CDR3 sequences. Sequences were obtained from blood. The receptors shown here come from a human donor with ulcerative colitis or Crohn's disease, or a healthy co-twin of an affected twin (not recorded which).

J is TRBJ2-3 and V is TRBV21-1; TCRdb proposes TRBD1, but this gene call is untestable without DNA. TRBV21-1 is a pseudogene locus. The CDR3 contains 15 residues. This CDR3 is CASSEGQQSTDTQYF.

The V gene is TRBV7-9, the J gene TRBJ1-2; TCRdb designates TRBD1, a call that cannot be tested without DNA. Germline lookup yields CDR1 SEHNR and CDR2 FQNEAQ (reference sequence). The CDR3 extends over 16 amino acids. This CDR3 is CASSSPFLFGYAGYTF.

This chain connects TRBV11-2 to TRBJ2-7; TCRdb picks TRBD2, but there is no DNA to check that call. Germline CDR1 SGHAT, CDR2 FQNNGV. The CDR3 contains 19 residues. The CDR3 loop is CASSLFPRLAGGPSYEQYF.

CDR3 protein: CATSRGAGTENQPQHF. The rearrangement uses TRBV15 and TRBJ1-5; absent DNA, TCRdb's TRBD1 call cannot be checked. This CDR3 has 16 amino acids. CDR1 and CDR2 (germline): LNHNV, YYDKDF (reference sequence).

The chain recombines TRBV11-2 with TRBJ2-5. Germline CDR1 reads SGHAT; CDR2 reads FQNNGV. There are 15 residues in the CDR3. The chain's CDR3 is CASSLFRQGVETQYF.

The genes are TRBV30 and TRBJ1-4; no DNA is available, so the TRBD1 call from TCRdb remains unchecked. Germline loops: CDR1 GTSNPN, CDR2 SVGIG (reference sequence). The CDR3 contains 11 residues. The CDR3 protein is CAWTGRGSGSF. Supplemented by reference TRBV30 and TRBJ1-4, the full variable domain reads SQTIHQWPATLVQPVGSPLSLECTVEGTSNPNLYWYRQAAGRGLQLLFYSVGIGQISSEVPQNLSASRPQDRQFILSSKKLLLSDSGFYLCAWTGRGSGSFGSGTQLSVL.

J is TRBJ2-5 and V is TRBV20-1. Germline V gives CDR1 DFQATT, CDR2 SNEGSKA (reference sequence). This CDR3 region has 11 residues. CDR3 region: CSARGSETQYF.

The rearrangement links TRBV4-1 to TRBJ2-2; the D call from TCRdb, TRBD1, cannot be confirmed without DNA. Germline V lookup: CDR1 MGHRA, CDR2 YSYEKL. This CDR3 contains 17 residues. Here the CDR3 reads CASSPPGHRLVTGELFF.

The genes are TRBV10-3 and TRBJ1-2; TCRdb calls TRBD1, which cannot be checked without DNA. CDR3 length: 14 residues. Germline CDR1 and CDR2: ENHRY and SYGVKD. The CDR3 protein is CAISRREANYGYTF.

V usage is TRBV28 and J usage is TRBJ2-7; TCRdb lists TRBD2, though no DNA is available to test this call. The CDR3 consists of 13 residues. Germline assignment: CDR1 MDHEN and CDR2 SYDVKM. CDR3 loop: CASSLDFVYEQYF.

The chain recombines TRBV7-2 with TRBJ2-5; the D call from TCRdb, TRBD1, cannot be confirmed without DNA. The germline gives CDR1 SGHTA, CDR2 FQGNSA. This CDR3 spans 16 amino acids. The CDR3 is CASSVYGGSEQETQYF.

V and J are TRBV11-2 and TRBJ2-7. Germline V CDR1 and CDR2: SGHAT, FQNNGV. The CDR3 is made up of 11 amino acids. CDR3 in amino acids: CASSSRTGQYF.

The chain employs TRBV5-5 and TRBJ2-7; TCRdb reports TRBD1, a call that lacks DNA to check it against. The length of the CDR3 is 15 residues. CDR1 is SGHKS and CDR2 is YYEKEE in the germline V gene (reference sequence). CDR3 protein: CASSLEEGGSYEQYF.

CDR3 region: CASSQPGHTYEQYF. The chain uses TRBV5-1 and TRBJ2-7; no DNA is available, so the TRBD1 call from TCRdb remains unchecked. Germline CDR1 is SGHRS and CDR2 is YFSETQ. The CDR3 spans 14 residues. The variable domain in full, completed from reference TRBV5-1 and TRBJ2-7, reads KAGVTQTPRYLIKTRGQQVTLSCSPISGHRSVSWYQQTPGQGLQFLFEYFSETQRNKGNFPGRFSGRQFSNSRSEMNVSTLELGDSALYLCASSQPGHTYEQYFGPGTRLTVT.

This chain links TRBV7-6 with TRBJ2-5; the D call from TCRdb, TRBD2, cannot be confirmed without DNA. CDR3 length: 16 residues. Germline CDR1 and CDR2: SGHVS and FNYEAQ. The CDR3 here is CASSLVITSVKETQYF.

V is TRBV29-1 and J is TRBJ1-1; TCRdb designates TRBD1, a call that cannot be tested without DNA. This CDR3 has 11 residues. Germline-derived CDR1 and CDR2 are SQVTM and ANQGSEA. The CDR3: CSVQGGWGAFF.

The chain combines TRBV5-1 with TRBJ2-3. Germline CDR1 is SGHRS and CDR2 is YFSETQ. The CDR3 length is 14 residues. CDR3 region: CASSSGTSQHTQYF. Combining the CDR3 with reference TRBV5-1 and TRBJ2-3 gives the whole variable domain KAGVTQTPRYLIKTRGQQVTLSCSPISGHRSVSWYQQTPGQGLQFLFEYFSETQRNKGNFPGRFSGRQFSNSRSEMNVSTLELGDSALYLCASSSGTSQHTQYFGPGTRLTVL.

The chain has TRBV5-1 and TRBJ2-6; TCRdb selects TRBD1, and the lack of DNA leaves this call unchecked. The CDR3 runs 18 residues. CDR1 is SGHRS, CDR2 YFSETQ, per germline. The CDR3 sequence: CASSSSGTGTSGANVLTF.

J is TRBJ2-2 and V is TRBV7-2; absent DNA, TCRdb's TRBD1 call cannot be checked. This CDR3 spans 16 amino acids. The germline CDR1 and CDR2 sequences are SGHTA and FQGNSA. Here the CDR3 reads CASSLRGAANTGELFF.

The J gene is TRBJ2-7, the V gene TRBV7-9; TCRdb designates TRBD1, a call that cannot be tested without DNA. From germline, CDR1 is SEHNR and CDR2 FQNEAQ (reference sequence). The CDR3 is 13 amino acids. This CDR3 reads CASSLAGTIEQYF.

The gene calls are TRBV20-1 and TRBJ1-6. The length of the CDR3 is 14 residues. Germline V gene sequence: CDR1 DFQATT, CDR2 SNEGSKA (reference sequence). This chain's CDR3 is CSARNPSGDSPLHF.

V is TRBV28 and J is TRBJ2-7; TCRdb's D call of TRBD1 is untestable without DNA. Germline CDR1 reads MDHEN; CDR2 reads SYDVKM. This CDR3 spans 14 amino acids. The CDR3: CASRRQGTSYEQYF.

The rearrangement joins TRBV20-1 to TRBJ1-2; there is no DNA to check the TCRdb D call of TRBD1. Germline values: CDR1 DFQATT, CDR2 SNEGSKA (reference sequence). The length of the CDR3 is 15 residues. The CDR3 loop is CSAEPLSGANYGYTF.

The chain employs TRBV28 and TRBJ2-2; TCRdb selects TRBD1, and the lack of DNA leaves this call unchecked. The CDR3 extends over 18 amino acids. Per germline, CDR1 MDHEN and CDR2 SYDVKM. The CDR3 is CASSFMGDAPMNTGELFF.

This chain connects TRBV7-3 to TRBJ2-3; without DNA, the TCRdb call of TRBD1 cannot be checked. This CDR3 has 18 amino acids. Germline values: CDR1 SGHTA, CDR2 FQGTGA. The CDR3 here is CASSLVGARRMDADTQYF.

CDR3: CATIRDRDGEQYF. The rearrangement links TRBV12-3 or TRBV12-4 to TRBJ2-7; TCRdb selects TRBD1, and the lack of DNA leaves this call unchecked. The CDR3 is made up of 13 amino acids.

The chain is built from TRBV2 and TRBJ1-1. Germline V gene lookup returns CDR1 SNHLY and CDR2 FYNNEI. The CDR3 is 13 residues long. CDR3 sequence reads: CASKDGRDTEAFF. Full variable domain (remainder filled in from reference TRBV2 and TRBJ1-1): EPEVTQTPSHQVTQMGQEVILRCVPISNHLYFYWYRQILGQKVEFLVSFYNNEISEKSEIFDDQFSVERPDGSNFTLKIRSTKLEDSAMYFCASKDGRDTEAFFGQGTRLTVV.

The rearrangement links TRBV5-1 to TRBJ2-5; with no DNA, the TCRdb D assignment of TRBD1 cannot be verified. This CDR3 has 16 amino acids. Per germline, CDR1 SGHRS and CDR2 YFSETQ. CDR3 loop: CASSQTRGDNQETQYF.